A selection of T cell receptor beta chains follows, all from one sample in a study of control samples from healthy donors and cancer patients. Clones were sequenced by immunoSEQ multiplex PCR, and TCRdb holds only the in-frame ones, with some missing. The table records 130,000 or so clones, roughly 86% of them present only once. The sample consisted of PBMCs. These receptors originate from a man aged 50 to 60 with head and neck cancer. The CDR3 runs from the conserved cysteine through the conserved F or W. Each record gives: V gene, clone size, D gene, J gene, CDR3 DNA, CDR3 protein. The D gene is left open where the match is weak. Clone size is stated in some rows and not others, as once, few, many or a class when expanded.

>TRBV12-3/TRBV12-4|few|NA|TRBJ1-1
TGTGCCAGCAGCACCCAGGGCACTGAAGCTTTCTTT
CASSTQGTEAFF
>TRBV5-1|NA|TRBD2|TRBJ2-1
TGCGCCAGCAGCAAACTAGCGGGGGGGCAGGATGAGCAGTTCTTC
CASSKLAGGQDEQFF
>TRBV14|NA|NA|TRBJ1-2
TGTGCCAGCAGCCAAGTGGGCTATGGCTACACCTTC
CASSQVGYGYTF
>TRBV7-2|NA|TRBD2|TRBJ2-3
TGTGCCAGCAGCCCGGGACTAGCGGGGGGTTTTACAGATACGCAGTATTTT
CASSPGLAGGFTDTQYF
>TRBV2|NA|TRBD1|TRBJ2-1
TGTGCCAGGGGGACAGGGGGTTTCAATGAGCAGTTCTTC
CARGTGGFNEQFF
>TRBV5-1|NA|NA|TRBJ2-1
TGCGCCAGCAGCTCCCAGGGGGGAGAGCAGTTCTTC
CASSSQGGEQFF
>TRBV2|NA|TRBD2|TRBJ2-7
TGTGCCAGCTCTGGACCCCCTCTAGCGGCTTCCTACGAGCAGTACTTC
CASSGPPLAASYEQYF
>TRBV18|NA|TRBD1|TRBJ1-5
TGTGCCAGCTCACCGGGGACAGGGGTGGGGGTCATGAATCAGCCCCAGCATTTT
CASSPGTGVGVMNQPQHF
>TRBV29-1|NA|NA|TRBJ2-5
TGCAGCGTTGAGACAGACCAAGAGACCCAGTACTTC
CSVETDQETQYF
>TRBV29-1|NA|NA|TRBJ1-3
TGCAGCGGGTGTGACTCTGGAAACACCATATATTTT
CSGCDSGNTIYF